This record concerns one T cell receptor beta chain sequence. CDR1 MNHEY and CDR2 SMNVEV come from the germline V gene (reference sequence). V dropped 0 bases and J dropped 3; count of bases not matched to a gene: 2. The CDR3 totals 15 residues. This entry belongs to a study of blood T cell repertoires in COVID-19. Study context: Donors in the United States, Italy and Spain gave samples during acute or convalescent COVID-19.

Source study methods: Quantification of nucleated cells was approximated via reference gene primer amplification. Sequenced by immunoSEQ multiplex PCR; TCRdb stores in-frame clones only, minus some. V, J and clone size are those of that table, while D and trimming were read from the DNA. Of about 240,000 clones listed, roughly 80% are singletons. The sequenced material came from peripheral blood. The chain couples TRBV27 to TRBJ2-7; TRBD2 aligns across 10 bases. This clonotype was obtained from a woman aged 18-29 years with acute or convalescent COVID-19. The DNA for the CDR3 is TGTGCCAGCAGTTTATCGCTAGCGGGAGACTACGAGCAGTACTTC. Amino acids: CASSLSLAGDYEQYF.